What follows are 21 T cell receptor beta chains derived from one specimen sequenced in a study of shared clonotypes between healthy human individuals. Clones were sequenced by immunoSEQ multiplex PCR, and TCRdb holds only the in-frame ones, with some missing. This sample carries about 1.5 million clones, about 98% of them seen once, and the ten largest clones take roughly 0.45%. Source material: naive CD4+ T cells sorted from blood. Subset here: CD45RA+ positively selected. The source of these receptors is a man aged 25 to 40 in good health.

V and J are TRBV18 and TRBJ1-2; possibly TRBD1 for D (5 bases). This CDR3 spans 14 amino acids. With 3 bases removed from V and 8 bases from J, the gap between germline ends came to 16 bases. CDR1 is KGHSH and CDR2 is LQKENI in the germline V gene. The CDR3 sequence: CASSPPDSRLGYTF. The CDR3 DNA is TGTGCCAGCTCACCCCCAGACAGTCGTCTAGGCTACACCTTC.

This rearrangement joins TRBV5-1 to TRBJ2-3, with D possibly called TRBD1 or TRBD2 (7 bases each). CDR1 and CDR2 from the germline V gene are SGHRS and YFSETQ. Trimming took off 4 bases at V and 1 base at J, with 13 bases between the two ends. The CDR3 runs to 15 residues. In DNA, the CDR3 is TGCGCCAGCAGCGATCCAGGGGGGGGCACAGATACGCAGTATTTT. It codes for CASSDPGGGTDTQYF.

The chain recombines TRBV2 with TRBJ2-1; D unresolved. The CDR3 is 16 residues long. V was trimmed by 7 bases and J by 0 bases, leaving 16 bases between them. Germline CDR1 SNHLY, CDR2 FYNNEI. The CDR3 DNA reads TGTGCCAGCACCCGACTGGCGTTGAGCTCCTACAATGAGCAGTTCTTC. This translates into CASTRLALSSYNEQFF.

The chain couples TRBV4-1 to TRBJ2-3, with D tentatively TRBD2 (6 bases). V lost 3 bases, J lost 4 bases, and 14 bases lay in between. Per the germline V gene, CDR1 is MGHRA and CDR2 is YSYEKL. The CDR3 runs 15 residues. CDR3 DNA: TGCGCCAGCAGCCAGCTTAGCGGTCTATCAGATACGCAGTATTTT. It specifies CASSQLSGLSDTQYF.

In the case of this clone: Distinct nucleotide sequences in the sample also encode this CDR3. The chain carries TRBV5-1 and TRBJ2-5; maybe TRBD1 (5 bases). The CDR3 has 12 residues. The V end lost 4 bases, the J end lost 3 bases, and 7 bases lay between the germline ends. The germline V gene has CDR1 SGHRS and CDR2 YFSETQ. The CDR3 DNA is TGCGCCAGCAGCAGCAGGGAAGAGACCCAGTACTTC. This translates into CASSSREETQYF.

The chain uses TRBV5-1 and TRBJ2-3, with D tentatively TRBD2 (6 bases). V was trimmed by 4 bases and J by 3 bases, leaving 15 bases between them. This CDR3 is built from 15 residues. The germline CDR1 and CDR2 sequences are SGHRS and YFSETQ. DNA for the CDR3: TGCGCCAGCAGCCCTCCCCTGGGAGGTACAGATACGCAGTATTTT. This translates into CASSPPLGGTDTQYF.

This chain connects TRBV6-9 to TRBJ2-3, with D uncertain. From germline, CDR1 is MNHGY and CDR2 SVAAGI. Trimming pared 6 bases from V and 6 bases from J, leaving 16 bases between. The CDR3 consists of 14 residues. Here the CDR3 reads CASSPSRLWDTQYF. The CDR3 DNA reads TGTGCCAGCAGCCCCAGTCGACTTTGGGATACGCAGTATTTT.

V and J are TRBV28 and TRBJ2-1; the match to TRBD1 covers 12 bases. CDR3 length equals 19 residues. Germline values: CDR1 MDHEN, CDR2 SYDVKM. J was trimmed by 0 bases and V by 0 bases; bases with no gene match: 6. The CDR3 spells CASSLWGQGAFASYNEQFF. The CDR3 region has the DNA TGTGCCAGCAGTTTATGGGGACAGGGGGCGTTCGCCTCCTACAATGAGCAGTTCTTC. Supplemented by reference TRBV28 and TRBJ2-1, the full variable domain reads DVKVTQSSRYLVKRTGEKVFLECVQDMDHENMFWYRQDPGLGLRLIYFSYDVKMKEKGDIPEGYSVSREKKERFSLILESASTNQTSMYLCASSLWGQGAFASYNEQFFGPGTRLTVL.

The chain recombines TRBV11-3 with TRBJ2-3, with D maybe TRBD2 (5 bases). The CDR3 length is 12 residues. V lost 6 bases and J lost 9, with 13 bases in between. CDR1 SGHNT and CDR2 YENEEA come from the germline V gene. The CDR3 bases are TGTGCCAGCAGGGGTGGCGGGTCAACGCAGTATTTT. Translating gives CASRGGGSTQYF.

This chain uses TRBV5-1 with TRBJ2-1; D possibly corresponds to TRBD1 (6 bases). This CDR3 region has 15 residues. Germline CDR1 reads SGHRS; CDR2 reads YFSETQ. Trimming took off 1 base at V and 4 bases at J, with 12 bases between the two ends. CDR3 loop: CASSLTGQTYNEQFF. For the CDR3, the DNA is TGCGCCAGCAGCTTGACAGGGCAGACTTACAATGAGCAGTTCTTC.

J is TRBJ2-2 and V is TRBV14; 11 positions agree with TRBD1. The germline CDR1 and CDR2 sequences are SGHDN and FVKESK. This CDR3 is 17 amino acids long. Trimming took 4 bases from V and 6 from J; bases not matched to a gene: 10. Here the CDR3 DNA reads TGTGCCAGCAGCCCCGGGACAGGGGGACGGATTTCCGGGGAGCTGTTTTTT. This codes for CASSPGTGGRISGELFF.

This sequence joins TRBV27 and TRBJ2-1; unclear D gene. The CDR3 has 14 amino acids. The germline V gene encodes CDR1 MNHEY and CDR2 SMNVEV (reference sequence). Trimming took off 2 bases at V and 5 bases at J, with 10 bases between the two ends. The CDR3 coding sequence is TGTGCCAGCAGTTTAGCTAGGTATCACAATGAGCAGTTCTTC. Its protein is CASSLARYHNEQFF.

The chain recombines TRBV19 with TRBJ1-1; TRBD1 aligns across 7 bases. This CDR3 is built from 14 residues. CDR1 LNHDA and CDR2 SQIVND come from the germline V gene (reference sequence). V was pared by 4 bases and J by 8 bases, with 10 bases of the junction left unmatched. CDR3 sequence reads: CASSKPTGSREAFF. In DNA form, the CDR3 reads TGTGCCAGTAGTAAACCGACAGGGTCAAGGGAAGCTTTCTTT.

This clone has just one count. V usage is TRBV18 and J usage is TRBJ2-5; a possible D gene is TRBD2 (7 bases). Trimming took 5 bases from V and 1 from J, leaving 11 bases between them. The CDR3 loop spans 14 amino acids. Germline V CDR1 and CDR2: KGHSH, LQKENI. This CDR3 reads CASSKAGAQETQYF. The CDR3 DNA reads TGTGCCAGCTCAAAGGCGGGGGCCCAAGAGACCCAGTACTTC.

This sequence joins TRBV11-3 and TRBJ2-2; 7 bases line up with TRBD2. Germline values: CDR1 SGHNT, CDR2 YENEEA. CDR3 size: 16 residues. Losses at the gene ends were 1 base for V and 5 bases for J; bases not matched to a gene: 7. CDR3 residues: CASSLGLAGWTGELFF. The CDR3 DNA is TGTGCCAGCAGCTTAGGATTAGCGGGTTGGACCGGGGAGCTGTTTTTT.

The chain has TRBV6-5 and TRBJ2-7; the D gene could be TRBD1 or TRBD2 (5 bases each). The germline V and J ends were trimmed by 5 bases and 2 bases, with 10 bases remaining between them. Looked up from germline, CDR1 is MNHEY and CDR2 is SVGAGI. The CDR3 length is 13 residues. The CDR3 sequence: CASSRRGPYEQYF. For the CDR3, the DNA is TGTGCCAGCAGTAGACGGGGCCCCTACGAGCAGTACTTC.

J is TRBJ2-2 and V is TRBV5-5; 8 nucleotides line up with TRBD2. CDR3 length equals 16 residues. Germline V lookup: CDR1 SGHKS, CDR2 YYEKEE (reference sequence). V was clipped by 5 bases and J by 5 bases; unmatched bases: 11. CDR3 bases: TGTGCCAGCAGTGGATATGGCGGGAGGCGAACCGGGGAGCTGTTTTTT. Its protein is CASSGYGGRRTGELFF. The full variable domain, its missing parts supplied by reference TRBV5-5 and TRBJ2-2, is DAGVTQSPTHLIKTRGQQVTLRCSPISGHKSVSWYQQVLGQGPQFIFQYYEKEERGRGNFPDRFSARQFPNYSSELNVNALLLGDSALYLCASSGYGGRRTGELFFGEGSRLTVL.

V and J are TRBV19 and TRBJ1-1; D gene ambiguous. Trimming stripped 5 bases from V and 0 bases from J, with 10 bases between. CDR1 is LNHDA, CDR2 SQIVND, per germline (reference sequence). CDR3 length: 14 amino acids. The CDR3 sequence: CASSQTTLNTEAFF. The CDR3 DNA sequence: TGTGCCAGTAGTCAGACTACTCTGAACACTGAAGCTTTCTTT.

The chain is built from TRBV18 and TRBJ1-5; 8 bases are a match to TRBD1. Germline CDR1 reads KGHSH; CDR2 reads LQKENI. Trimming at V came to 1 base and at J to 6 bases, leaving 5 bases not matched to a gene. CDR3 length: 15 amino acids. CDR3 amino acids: CASSPQQGDGQPQHF. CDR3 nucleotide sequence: TGTGCCAGCTCACCACAACAGGGGGACGGTCAGCCCCAGCATTTT.

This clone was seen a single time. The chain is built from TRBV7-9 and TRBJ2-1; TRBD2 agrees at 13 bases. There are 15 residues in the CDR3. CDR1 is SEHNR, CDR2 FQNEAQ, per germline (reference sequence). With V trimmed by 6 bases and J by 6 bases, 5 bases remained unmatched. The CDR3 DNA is TGTGCCAGCAGGGAAAGGACTAGCGGGAGCAATGAGCAGTTCTTC. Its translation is CASRERTSGSNEQFF.

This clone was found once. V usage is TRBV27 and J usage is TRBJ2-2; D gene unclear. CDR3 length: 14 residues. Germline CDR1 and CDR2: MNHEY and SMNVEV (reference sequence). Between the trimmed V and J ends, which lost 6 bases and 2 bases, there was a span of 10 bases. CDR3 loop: CASRFKYNTGELFF. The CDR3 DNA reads TGTGCCAGCAGGTTTAAATACAACACCGGGGAGCTGTTTTTT.